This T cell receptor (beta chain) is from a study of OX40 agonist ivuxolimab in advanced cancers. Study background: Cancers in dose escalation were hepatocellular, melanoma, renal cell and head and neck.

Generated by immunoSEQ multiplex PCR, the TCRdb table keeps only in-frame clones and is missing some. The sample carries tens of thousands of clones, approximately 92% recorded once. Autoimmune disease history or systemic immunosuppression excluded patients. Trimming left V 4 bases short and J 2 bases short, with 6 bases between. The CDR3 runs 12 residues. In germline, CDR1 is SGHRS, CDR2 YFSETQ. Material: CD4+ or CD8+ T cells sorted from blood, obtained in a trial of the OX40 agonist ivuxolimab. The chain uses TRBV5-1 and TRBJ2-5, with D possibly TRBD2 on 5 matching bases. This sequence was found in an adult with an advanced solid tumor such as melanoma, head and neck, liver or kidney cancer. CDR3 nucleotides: TGCGCCAGCAGCCTAGCACAAGAGACCCAGTACTTC. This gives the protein CASSLAQETQYF.